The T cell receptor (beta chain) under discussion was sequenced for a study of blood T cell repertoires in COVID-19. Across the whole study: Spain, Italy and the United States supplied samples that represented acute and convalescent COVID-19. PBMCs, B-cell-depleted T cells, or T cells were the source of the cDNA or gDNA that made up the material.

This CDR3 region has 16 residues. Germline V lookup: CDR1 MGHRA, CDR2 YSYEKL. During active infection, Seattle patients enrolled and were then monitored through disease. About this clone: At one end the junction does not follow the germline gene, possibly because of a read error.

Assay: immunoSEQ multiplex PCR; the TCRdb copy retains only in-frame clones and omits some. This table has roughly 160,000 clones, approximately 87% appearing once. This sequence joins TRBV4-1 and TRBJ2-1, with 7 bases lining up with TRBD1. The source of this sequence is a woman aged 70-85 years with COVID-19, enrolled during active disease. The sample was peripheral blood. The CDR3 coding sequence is TGCGCCAGCAGGCAAGGAACAGGGGAGCCCCCACATGAGCAGTTCTTC. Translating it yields CASRQGTGEPPHEQFF.